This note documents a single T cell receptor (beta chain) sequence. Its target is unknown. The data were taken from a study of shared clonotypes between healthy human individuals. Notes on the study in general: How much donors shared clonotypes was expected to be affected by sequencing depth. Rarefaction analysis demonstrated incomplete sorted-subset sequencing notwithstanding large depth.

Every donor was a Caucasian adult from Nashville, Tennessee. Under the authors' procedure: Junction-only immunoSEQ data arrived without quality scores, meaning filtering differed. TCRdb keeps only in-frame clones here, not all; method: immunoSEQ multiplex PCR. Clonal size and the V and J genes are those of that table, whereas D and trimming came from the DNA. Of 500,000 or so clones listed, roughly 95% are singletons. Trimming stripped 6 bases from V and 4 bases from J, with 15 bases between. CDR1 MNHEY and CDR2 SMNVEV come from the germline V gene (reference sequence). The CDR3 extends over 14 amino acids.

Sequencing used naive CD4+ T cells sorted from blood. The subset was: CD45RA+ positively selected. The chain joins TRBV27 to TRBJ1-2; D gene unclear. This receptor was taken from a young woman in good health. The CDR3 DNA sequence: TGTGCCAGCAGCGGGTCCGCCGGGATCTATGGCTACACCTTC. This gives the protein CASSGSAGIYGYTF.